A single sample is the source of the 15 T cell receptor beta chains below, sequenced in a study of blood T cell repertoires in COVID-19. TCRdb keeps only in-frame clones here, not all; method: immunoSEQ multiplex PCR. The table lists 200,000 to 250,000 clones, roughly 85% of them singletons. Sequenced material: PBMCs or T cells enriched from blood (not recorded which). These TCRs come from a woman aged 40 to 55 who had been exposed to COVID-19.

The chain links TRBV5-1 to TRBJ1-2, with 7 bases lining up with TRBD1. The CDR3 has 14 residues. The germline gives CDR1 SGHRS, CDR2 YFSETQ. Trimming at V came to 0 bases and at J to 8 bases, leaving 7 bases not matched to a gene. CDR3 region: CASSLAGQAEGYTF. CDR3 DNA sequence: TGCGCCAGCAGCTTGGCTGGACAGGCAGAAGGCTACACCTTC.

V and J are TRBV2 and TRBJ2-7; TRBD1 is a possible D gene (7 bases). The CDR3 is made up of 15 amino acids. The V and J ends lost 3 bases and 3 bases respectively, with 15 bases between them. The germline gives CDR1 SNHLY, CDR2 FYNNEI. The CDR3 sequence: CASSDRGRGDYEQYF. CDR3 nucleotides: TGTGCCAGCAGTGACCGTGGCAGGGGGGACTACGAGCAGTACTTC.

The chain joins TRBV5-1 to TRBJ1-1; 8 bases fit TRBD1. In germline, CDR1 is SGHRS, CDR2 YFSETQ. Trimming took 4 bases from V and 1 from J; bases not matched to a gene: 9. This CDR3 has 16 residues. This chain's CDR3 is CASSLTTGGQNTEAFF. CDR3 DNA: TGCGCCAGCAGCCTAACCACAGGGGGGCAGAACACTGAAGCTTTCTTT.

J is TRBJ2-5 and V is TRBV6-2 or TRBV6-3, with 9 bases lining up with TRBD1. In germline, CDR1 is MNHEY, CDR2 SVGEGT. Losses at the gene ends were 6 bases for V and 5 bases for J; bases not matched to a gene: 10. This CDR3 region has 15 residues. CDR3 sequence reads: CASSSRRTGVETQYF. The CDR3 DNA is TGTGCCAGCAGCTCCCGAAGGACAGGGGTCGAGACCCAGTACTTC.

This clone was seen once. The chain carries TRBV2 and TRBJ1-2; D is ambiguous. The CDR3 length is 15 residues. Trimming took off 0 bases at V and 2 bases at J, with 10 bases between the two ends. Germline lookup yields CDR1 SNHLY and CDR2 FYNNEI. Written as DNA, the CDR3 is TGTGCCAGCAGTGAAGCGCGGGGAATAAACTATGGCTACACCTTC. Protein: CASSEARGINYGYTF.

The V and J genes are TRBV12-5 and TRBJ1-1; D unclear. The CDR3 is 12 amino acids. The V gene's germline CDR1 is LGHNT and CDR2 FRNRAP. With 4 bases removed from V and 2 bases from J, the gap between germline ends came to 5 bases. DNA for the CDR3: TGTGCTAGTGGTTCGTTAAACACTGAAGCTTTCTTT. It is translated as CASGSLNTEAFF.

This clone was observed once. The CDR3 sequence is CASKWAANTGELFF. CDR3 DNA sequence: TGTGCCAGCAAGTGGGCCGCGAACACCGGGGAGCTGTTTTTT. This chain connects TRBV6-5 to TRBJ2-2; D is unresolved. The V and J ends lost 7 bases and 0 bases respectively, with 9 bases between them. CDR1 MNHEY and CDR2 SVGAGI come from the germline V gene. CDR3 length: 14 residues.

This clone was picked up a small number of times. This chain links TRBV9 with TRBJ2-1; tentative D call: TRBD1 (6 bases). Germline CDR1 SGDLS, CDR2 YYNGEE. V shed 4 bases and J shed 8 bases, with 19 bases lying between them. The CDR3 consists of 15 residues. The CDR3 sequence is CASSSPGQGIDEQFF. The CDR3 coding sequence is TGTGCCAGCAGCTCACCGGGACAAGGGATCGATGAGCAGTTCTTC.

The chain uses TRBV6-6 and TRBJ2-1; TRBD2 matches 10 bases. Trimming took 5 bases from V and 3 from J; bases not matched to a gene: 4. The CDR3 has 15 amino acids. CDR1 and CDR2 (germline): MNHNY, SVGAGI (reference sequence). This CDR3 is CASSPERGGYNEQFF. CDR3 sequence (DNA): TGTGCCAGCAGTCCAGAGCGGGGGGGCTACAATGAGCAGTTCTTC.

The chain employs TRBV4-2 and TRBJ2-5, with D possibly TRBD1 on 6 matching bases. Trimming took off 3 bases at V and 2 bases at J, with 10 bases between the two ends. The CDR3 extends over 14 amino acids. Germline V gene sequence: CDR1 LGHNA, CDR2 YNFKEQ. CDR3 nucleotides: TGTGCCAGCAGCCAGCCGGGACAACAAGAGACCCAGTACTTC. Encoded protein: CASSQPGQQETQYF.

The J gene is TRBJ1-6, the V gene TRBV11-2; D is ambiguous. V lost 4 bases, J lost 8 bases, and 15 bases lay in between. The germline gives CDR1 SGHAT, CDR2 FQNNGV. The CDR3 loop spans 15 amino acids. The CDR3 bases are TGTGCCAGCAGCTATACAAGCGGGATGGATTCACCCCTCCACTTT. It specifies CASSYTSGMDSPLHF.

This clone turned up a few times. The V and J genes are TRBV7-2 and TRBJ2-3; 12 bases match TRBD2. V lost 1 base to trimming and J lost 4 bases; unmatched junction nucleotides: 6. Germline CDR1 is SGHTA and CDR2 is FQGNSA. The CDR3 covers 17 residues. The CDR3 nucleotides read TGTGCCAGCAGCTTAGTAGGACTAGCGGGGATCGCAGATACGCAGTATTTT. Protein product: CASSLVGLAGIADTQYF.

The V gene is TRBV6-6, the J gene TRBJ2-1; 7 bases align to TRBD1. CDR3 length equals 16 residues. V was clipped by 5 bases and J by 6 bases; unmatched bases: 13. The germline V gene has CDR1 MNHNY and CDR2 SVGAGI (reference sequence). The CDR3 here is CASSTPRDSRGNEQFF. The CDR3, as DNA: TGTGCCAGCAGTACACCCCGGGACAGCAGGGGCAATGAGCAGTTCTTC.

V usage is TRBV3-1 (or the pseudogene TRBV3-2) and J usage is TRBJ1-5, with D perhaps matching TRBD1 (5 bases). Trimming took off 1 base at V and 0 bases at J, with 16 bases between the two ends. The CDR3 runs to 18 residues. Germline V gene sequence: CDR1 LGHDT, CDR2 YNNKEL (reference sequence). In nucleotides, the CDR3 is TGTGCCAGCAGCCAAGGCTTCGGGGGGTCGGCTAGCAATCAGCCCCAGCATTTT. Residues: CASSQGFGGSASNQPQHF.

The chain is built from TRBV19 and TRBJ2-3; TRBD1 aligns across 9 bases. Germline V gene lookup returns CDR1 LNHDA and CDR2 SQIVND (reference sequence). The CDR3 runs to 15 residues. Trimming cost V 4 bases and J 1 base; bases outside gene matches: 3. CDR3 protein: CASSTRQGGTDTQYF. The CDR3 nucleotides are TGTGCCAGTAGTACTAGACAGGGGGGCACAGATACGCAGTATTTT.